A selection of T cell receptor beta chains follows, all from one sample in a study of T cell responses to AZD1222 COVID-19 vaccine. Measured with immunoSEQ multiplex PCR; TCRdb has only the in-frame clones, and not every one. The top ten clones hold about 1% of a sample with 210,000 or so clones, about 92% of them seen once. The source material was peripheral blood, sampled on day 0 of MenACWY control vaccination. Receptors were obtained from an adult in good health. CDR3s include the opening cysteine and the closing phenylalanine or tryptophan. Each record gives: V gene, J gene, clone size, CDR3 protein. Expanded clones are given a class, and other clones once, few, many or no size at all.

v_call: TRBV7-9
j_call: TRBJ2-5
clone_size: .
cdr3_aa: CASGLGGYQETQYF

v_call: TRBV11-2
j_call: TRBJ1-2
clone_size: .
cdr3_aa: CASSFIPGGLATNYGYTF

v_call: TRBV5-1
j_call: TRBJ2-2
clone_size: .
cdr3_aa: CASSFRFGTGGHGELFF

v_call: TRBV3-1/TRBV3-2
j_call: TRBJ2-5
clone_size: .
cdr3_aa: CASGSGGAGETQYF

v_call: TRBV6-5
j_call: TRBJ2-1
clone_size: .
cdr3_aa: CASSSQGAAYNEQFF

v_call: TRBV2
j_call: TRBJ2-7
clone_size: .
cdr3_aa: CASTQGYSYEQYF

v_call: TRBV4-1
j_call: TRBJ1-1
clone_size: .
cdr3_aa: CASSPIKGQRNEAFF

v_call: TRBV11-2
j_call: TRBJ1-3
clone_size: .
cdr3_aa: CASSSDSGPSGNTIYF

v_call: TRBV12-5
j_call: TRBJ2-7
clone_size: .
cdr3_aa: CASGPGTPPYEQYF

v_call: TRBV2
j_call: TRBJ1-5
clone_size: .
cdr3_aa: CASSEWVFNSNQPQHF

v_call: TRBV5-1
j_call: TRBJ1-3
clone_size: .
cdr3_aa: CASRPSSGNTIYF

v_call: TRBV4-3
j_call: TRBJ2-1
clone_size: .
cdr3_aa: CASSQGRGRIDEQFF

v_call: TRBV28
j_call: TRBJ1-5
clone_size: .
cdr3_aa: CASSFLRQGGQPQHF

v_call: TRBV7-9
j_call: TRBJ1-1
clone_size: .
cdr3_aa: CASSPAAGIGTEAFF

v_call: TRBV2
j_call: TRBJ1-1
clone_size: few
cdr3_aa: CASSESTEAFF

v_call: TRBV10-3
j_call: TRBJ2-7
clone_size: .
cdr3_aa: CAISERSGGIVEQYF

v_call: TRBV19
j_call: TRBJ2-1
clone_size: .
cdr3_aa: CASSITSGGWFSLEQFF